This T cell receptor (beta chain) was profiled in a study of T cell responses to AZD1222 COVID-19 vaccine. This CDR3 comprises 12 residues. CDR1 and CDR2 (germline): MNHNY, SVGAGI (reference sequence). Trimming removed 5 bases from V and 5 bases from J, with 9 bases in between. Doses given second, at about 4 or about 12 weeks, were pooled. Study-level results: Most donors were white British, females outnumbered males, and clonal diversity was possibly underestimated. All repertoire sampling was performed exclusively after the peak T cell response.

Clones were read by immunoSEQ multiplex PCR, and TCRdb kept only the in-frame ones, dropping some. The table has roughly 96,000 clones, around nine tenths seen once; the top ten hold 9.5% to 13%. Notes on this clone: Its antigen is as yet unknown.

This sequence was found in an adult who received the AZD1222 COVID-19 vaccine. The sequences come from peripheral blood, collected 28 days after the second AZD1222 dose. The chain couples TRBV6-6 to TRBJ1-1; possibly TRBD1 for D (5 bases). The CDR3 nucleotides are TGTGCCAGCAGTCCACAGGCTACTGAAGCTTTCTTT. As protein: CASSPQATEAFF.